The 28 T cell receptor beta chains in this list originate from one sample, sequenced in a study of blood T cell repertoires in COVID-19. Repertoires were generated with immunoSEQ multiplex PCR, while TCRdb's copy carries only in-frame clones and drops some. The table has just over 95,000 clones, about nine tenths seen once. Material: peripheral blood. The receptors were sampled from a man aged 60 to 75 with acute or convalescent COVID-19.

For the CDR3, the DNA is TGTGCCAGCAGCTTCGCGGGGGTTCGCACAGATACGCAGTATTTT. This sequence encodes CASSFAGVRTDTQYF. The chain uses TRBV5-4 and TRBJ2-3; 7 bases fit TRBD2. CDR1 SGHNT and CDR2 YYREEE come from the germline V gene (reference sequence). V lost 2 bases and J lost 1; bases outside the gene matches: 4. The CDR3 runs to 15 residues.

The chain joins TRBV5-4 to TRBJ2-1, with TRBD2 identical over 13 bases. V gave up 3 bases and J gave up 7 bases; unmatched junction bases: 7. The CDR3 totals 16 residues. Germline loops: CDR1 SGHNT, CDR2 YYREEE (reference sequence). DNA for the CDR3: TGTGCCAGCAGCTCGACTAGCGGGGGGCCGAGAAATGAGCAGTTCTTC. It yields the protein CASSSTSGGPRNEQFF. The full variable domain, its missing parts supplied by reference TRBV5-4 and TRBJ2-1, is ETGVTQSPTHLIKTRGQQVTLRCSSQSGHNTVSWYQQALGQGPQFIFQYYREEENGRGNFPPRFSGLQFPNYSSELNVNALELDDSALYLCASSSTSGGPRNEQFFGPGTRLTVL.

The rearrangement joins TRBV9 to TRBJ1-6; 10 positions match TRBD1. Germline-derived CDR1 and CDR2 are SGDLS and YYNGEE. The CDR3 contains 15 residues. Losses at the gene ends were 0 bases for V and 10 bases for J; bases not matched to a gene: 4. The chain's CDR3 is CASSVVGTGESPLHF. CDR3 nucleotide sequence: TGTGCCAGCAGCGTAGTTGGGACAGGGGAATCACCCCTCCACTTT.

V and J are TRBV6-2 or TRBV6-3 and TRBJ1-5; D is unresolved. The CDR3 has 16 amino acids. V dropped 2 bases and J dropped 2 bases, with 13 bases sitting between them. Germline CDR1 reads MNHEY; CDR2 reads SVGEGT. The CDR3: CASSYEGGRGNQPQHF. For the CDR3, the DNA is TGTGCCAGCAGTTACGAGGGAGGGCGGGGCAATCAGCCCCAGCATTTT.

The genes are TRBV7-6 and TRBJ2-2; D is ambiguous. Trimming took 2 bases from V and 5 from J, leaving 9 bases between them. Germline CDR1 is SGHVS and CDR2 is FNYEAQ. The CDR3 spans 14 residues. The CDR3 coding sequence is TGTGCCAGCAGCTTAAGCCGGCGGACCGGGGAGCTGTTTTTT. It specifies CASSLSRRTGELFF. Full variable domain (remainder filled in from reference TRBV7-6 and TRBJ2-2): GAGVSQSPRYKVTKRGQDVALRCDPISGHVSLYWYRQALGQGPEFLTYFNYEAQQDKSGLPNDRFSAERPEGSISTLTIQRTEQRDSAMYRCASSLSRRTGELFFGEGSRLTVL.

The rearrangement joins TRBV18 to TRBJ2-7; 7 bases map to TRBD1. Germline V gene data show CDR1 as KGHSH and CDR2 as LQKENI. V was clipped by 5 bases and J by 3 bases; unmatched bases: 7. The CDR3 contains 14 residues. The CDR3 bases are TGTGCCAGCTCAACTGGACAGGAATTCTACGAGCAGTACTTC. This sequence encodes CASSTGQEFYEQYF.

This rearrangement joins TRBV5-8 to TRBJ1-3; D is perhaps TRBD1 (5 bases). Trimming shortened V by 0 bases and J by 0 bases, and 10 bases separated the two germline ends. This CDR3 region has 16 residues. Germline V CDR1 and CDR2: SGHTS, YDEGEE. The CDR3 spells CASSLGQSSSGNTIYF. The CDR3 DNA is TGTGCCAGCAGCTTGGGACAGTCAAGCTCTGGAAACACCATATATTTT.

This clone appeared a single time. The chain joins TRBV12-3 or TRBV12-4 to TRBJ1-2; 7 bases map to TRBD1. This CDR3 is built from 13 residues. V was pared by 7 bases and J by 6 bases, with 8 bases of the junction left unmatched. The CDR3 region is CASKEGAANGYTF. The CDR3 nucleotides read TGTGCCAGCAAGGAGGGGGCGGCGAATGGCTACACCTTC.

J is TRBJ2-2 and V is TRBV5-1, with D maybe TRBD1 (6 bases). CDR3 length: 15 amino acids. CDR1 and CDR2 from the germline V gene are SGHRS and YFSETQ. Trimming cost V 4 bases and J 4 bases, with 14 bases left between them. This CDR3 is CASSSTGLGTGELFF. The CDR3, as DNA: TGCGCCAGCAGCAGCACAGGGCTGGGCACCGGGGAGCTGTTTTTT.

J is TRBJ2-2 and V is TRBV7-9; TRBD1 matches 8 bases. The CDR3 length is 18 residues. With 2 bases clipped from V and 3 bases from J, the junction kept 11 bases outside the gene matches. Germline V lookup: CDR1 SEHNR, CDR2 FQNEAQ (reference sequence). This CDR3 reads CASSLITAQGAYTGELFF. In DNA form, the CDR3 reads TGTGCCAGCAGCTTAATAACAGCCCAGGGGGCTTACACCGGGGAGCTGTTTTTT.

V is TRBV6-6 and J is TRBJ1-1; 7 nucleotides align to TRBD1. The CDR3 covers 13 residues. V shed 11 bases, J shed 6 bases, and the junction held 12 bases outside the gene matches. Germline V gene data show CDR1 as MNHNY and CDR2 as SVGAGI (reference sequence). The DNA of the CDR3 is TGTGCCGGAAGAACAGGGGCGGACGCTGAAGCTTTCTTT. This codes for CAGRTGADAEAFF.

The genes are TRBV13 and TRBJ2-4; D is perhaps TRBD2 (5 bases). The CDR3 has 15 amino acids. Germline V CDR1 and CDR2: PRHDT, FYEKMQ (reference sequence). V was clipped by 5 bases and J by 6 bases, with 17 bases between them. Written as DNA, the CDR3 is TGTGCCAGCAGCCCTCCCGGCGGACTCACAAACATTCAGTACTTC. Translation gives CASSPPGGLTNIQYF.

The chain recombines TRBV6-5 with TRBJ1-2, with D possibly being TRBD1 (5 bases). CDR3 length: 15 amino acids. V lost 3 bases, J lost 0 bases, and 11 bases lay in between. Per germline, CDR1 MNHEY and CDR2 SVGAGI. The CDR3 region is CASSYTTGANYGYTF. The DNA of the CDR3 is TGTGCCAGCAGTTATACCACAGGCGCTAACTATGGCTACACCTTC.

The rearrangement joins TRBV5-1 to TRBJ2-5; TRBD1 agrees at 7 bases. There are 15 residues in the CDR3. The V gene's germline CDR1 is SGHRS and CDR2 YFSETQ. The ends lost 2 bases at V and 2 bases at J; junction bases unmatched: 6. The CDR3 DNA follows: TGCGCCAGCAGCTTCGCCGGGACAGAACAAGAGACCCAGTACTTC. Encoded protein: CASSFAGTEQETQYF.

The rearrangement joins TRBV9 to TRBJ2-1; TRBD2 matches 11 bases. The trim removed 0 bases at V and 6 bases at J, leaving 2 bases unmatched. The CDR3 has 15 amino acids. Germline CDR1 SGDLS, CDR2 YYNGEE. CDR3 amino acids: CASSVDSGGVNEQFF. CDR3 DNA: TGTGCCAGCAGCGTAGATAGCGGGGGGGTCAATGAGCAGTTCTTC.

The chain uses TRBV24-1 and TRBJ2-3; 12 bases are a match to TRBD2. From germline, CDR1 is KGHDR and CDR2 SFDVKD. CDR3 size: 16 residues. J lost 2 bases, V lost 4 bases, and 3 bases had no gene match. The CDR3 protein is CATSDGLAGTTDTQYF. The CDR3 DNA is TGTGCCACCAGTGACGGACTAGCGGGGACCACAGATACGCAGTATTTT.

The genes are TRBV5-1 and TRBJ2-5; 7 bases line up with TRBD1. Germline-derived CDR1 and CDR2 are SGHRS and YFSETQ. Trimming cost V 3 bases and J 1 base; bases outside gene matches: 6. This CDR3 is built from 15 residues. In DNA form, the CDR3 reads TGCGCCAGCAGCTCAGAGCCAGGGGGCCAAGAGACCCAGTACTTC. Encoded protein: CASSSEPGGQETQYF.

The chain combines TRBV7-2 with TRBJ1-6, with 7 positions matching TRBD1. The ends lost 4 bases at V and 7 bases at J; junction bases unmatched: 4. Germline lookup yields CDR1 SGHTA and CDR2 FQGNSA. The CDR3 is 14 amino acids. Written as DNA, the CDR3 is TGTGCCAGCAGCTCCGACAGGGCGAATTCACCCCTCCACTTT. This sequence encodes CASSSDRANSPLHF.

The chain joins TRBV9 to TRBJ2-2; the D gene is possibly TRBD1 (6 bases). Germline V CDR1 and CDR2: SGDLS, YYNGEE. V was pared by 0 bases and J by 6 bases, with 12 bases between. The CDR3 has 15 amino acids. The CDR3 protein is CASSVEQGTAGELFF. In DNA form, the CDR3 reads TGTGCCAGCAGCGTAGAACAGGGAACCGCCGGGGAGCTGTTTTTT.

The genes are TRBV5-1 and TRBJ1-3, with TRBD1 identical over 7 bases. Germline V gene lookup returns CDR1 SGHRS and CDR2 YFSETQ. The CDR3 sequence is 15 residues long. Losses at the gene ends were 4 bases for V and 0 bases for J; bases not matched to a gene: 4. The CDR3 is CASSKDRSSGNTIYF. Here the CDR3 DNA reads TGCGCCAGCAGCAAGGACAGGAGCTCTGGAAACACCATATATTTT.

This clone was counted once. This sequence joins TRBV9 and TRBJ2-1, with D possibly being TRBD1 (6 bases). The germline CDR1 and CDR2 sequences are SGDLS and YYNGEE. This CDR3 comprises 14 residues. The V gene lost 0 bases and the J gene lost 2 bases, with 6 bases spanning the gap. CDR3: CASSVGQAYNEQFF. The CDR3 DNA reads TGTGCCAGCAGCGTAGGACAGGCCTACAATGAGCAGTTCTTC.

The CDR3 sequence: CASSSTGQRLMNTEAFF. The CDR3 bases are TGTGCCAGCAGCTCGACGGGACAGCGGCTAATGAACACTGAAGCTTTCTTT. The chain links TRBV7-2 to TRBJ1-1; TRBD1 aligns across 7 bases. The germline CDR1 and CDR2 sequences are SGHTA and FQGNSA. J was trimmed by 0 bases and V by 4 bases; bases with no gene match: 11. The CDR3 has 17 amino acids. Together with reference TRBV7-2 and TRBJ1-1, the CDR3 gives the full variable domain: GAGVSQSPSNKVTEKGKDVELRCDPISGHTALYWYRQSLGQGLEFLIYFQGNSAPDKSGLPSDRFSAERTGGSVSTLTIQRTQQEDSAVYLCASSSTGQRLMNTEAFFGQGTRLTVV.

The chain employs TRBV2 and TRBJ1-2, with D possibly TRBD1 on 5 matching bases. The CDR3 is made up of 13 amino acids. The V end was cut by 1 base, the J end by 7 bases, with 10 bases between. Germline CDR1 reads SNHLY; CDR2 reads FYNNEI. CDR3 nucleotide sequence: TGTGCCAGCAGTGAAGACAGGTTTTCTGGCTACACCTTC. Protein product: CASSEDRFSGYTF.

The CDR3 region is CASSYSMGGQRGYTF. CDR3 DNA sequence: TGTGCCAGCAGTTACTCGATGGGGGGGCAAAGGGGCTACACCTTC. The chain carries TRBV6-5 and TRBJ1-2; a possible D gene is TRBD1 (6 bases). The germline CDR1 and CDR2 sequences are MNHEY and SVGAGI. The V and J ends lost 0 bases and 8 bases respectively, with 16 bases between them. This CDR3 has 15 residues.

J is TRBJ1-6 and V is TRBV12-5; TRBD1 agrees at 9 bases. The germline V gene encodes CDR1 LGHNT and CDR2 FRNRAP. Trimming at V came to 4 bases and at J to 7 bases, leaving 5 bases not matched to a gene. The CDR3 runs to 15 residues. The CDR3, as DNA: TGTGCTAGTGGTTCCGGACAGGGGAGGAATTCACCCCTCCACTTT. It codes for CASGSGQGRNSPLHF.

The chain joins TRBV6-5 to TRBJ1-2; no definite D call. The germline V gene encodes CDR1 MNHEY and CDR2 SVGAGI. V gave up 5 bases and J gave up 8 bases, with 21 bases separating them. The CDR3 contains 15 residues. The chain's CDR3 is CASSPNGLGSRGYTF. The CDR3 coding sequence is TGTGCCAGCAGTCCCAACGGACTGGGATCACGGGGCTACACCTTC.

J is TRBJ2-1 and V is TRBV5-4; D is unclear. V lost 0 bases to trimming and J lost 4 bases, with 5 bases between them. Per germline, CDR1 SGHNT and CDR2 YYREEE (reference sequence). CDR3 length: 13 amino acids. CDR3: CASSLAVYNEQFF. The CDR3 DNA reads TGTGCCAGCAGCTTGGCAGTTTACAATGAGCAGTTCTTC.

The chain combines TRBV18 with TRBJ2-1; a weak D match, TRBD2 (5 bases). Germline CDR1 and CDR2: KGHSH and LQKENI. The V and J ends lost 0 bases and 6 bases respectively, with 15 bases between them. This CDR3 has 16 residues. CDR3 nucleotide sequence: TGTGCCAGCTCACCACCGTCTAGCCCTACAGTCAATGAGCAGTTCTTC. Translated: CASSPPSSPTVNEQFF.